The 16 T cell receptor beta chains in this list originate from one sample, sequenced in a study of metastatic and nonmetastatic thyroid tumors (dated by TCRdb to about 2020). The method behind the library was PCR. Sequencing was carried out with an Illumina HiSeq 4000. TCRdb took the public reads, trimmed them with fastp at Q25, ran MiXCR for clone calling and kept in-frame beta chains. This sample is represented by some 19,000 clones; less than 35% of them were singletons. The ten most abundant clones make up approximately 13% of the sample. No patient had received any treatment before thyroid surgery. Sequencing was done on a sample of tumor tissue. The origin of the receptors is a female donor with papillary thyroid cancer or a benign thyroid nodule (not recorded which). Some clones in this sample may be carry-over from other donors' samples.

The table lists this clone with a few counts. This chain joins TRBV24-1 and TRBJ1-2; 7 bases agree with TRBD1. CDR1 is KGHDR and CDR2 is SFDVKD in the germline V gene. CDR3 size: 15 residues. J gave up 4 bases and V 2 bases, and 6 bases lay outside the gene matches. CDR3 protein: CATSDSQGSVYGYTF. The CDR3 DNA reads TGTGCCACCAGTGATTCACAGGGGTCTGTCTATGGCTACACCTTC.

This chain uses TRBV20-1 with TRBJ1-1; D uncertain. CDR3 length: 14 amino acids. The germline V gene has CDR1 DFQATT and CDR2 SNEGSKA (reference sequence). Deletions cut 0 bases from V and 3 bases from J, with 11 bases between. The CDR3 nucleotides read TGCAGTGCTAGAGATCGTTCGGTCCACACTGAAGCTTTCTTT. Translation gives CSARDRSVHTEAFF.

This clone was recorded at least ten times. The genes are TRBV9 and TRBJ2-1; 9 positions match TRBD2. The CDR3 runs to 16 residues. CDR1 and CDR2 (germline): SGDLS, YYNGEE. Unmatched junction bases numbered 3, after V lost 0 bases and J lost 2 bases. The DNA of the CDR3 is TGTGCCAGCAGCGTAGAGCGGGAGGCCCCCTACAATGAGCAGTTCTTC. Translated, it gives CASSVEREAPYNEQFF.

J is TRBJ2-3 and V is TRBV19; TRBD2 agrees at 8 bases. The germline gives CDR1 LNHDA, CDR2 SQIVND (reference sequence). The CDR3 runs 14 residues. V shed 7 bases and J 0 bases; nucleotides not matched to a gene: 3. CDR3: CASKTSASTDTQYF. The CDR3 DNA follows: TGTGCCAGTAAGACTAGCGCTAGCACAGATACGCAGTATTTT.

The V and J genes are TRBV28 and TRBJ1-1; no firm D call. Germline CDR1 reads MDHEN; CDR2 reads SYDVKM. The CDR3 contains 15 residues. Trimming stripped 3 bases from V and 0 bases from J, with 11 bases between. CDR3 loop: CASSLRDLMNTEAFF. In DNA form, the CDR3 reads TGTGCCAGCAGTTTGCGGGATTTGATGAACACTGAAGCTTTCTTT.

Concerning this clone itself: Other DNA sequences in the same sample also yield this CDR3. This chain joins TRBV2 and TRBJ2-5, with TRBD1 identical over 12 bases. The germline V gene has CDR1 SNHLY and CDR2 FYNNEI. The CDR3 contains 14 residues. Losses at the gene ends were 9 bases for V and 5 bases for J; bases not matched to a gene: 7. The CDR3 sequence is CASSGTGGAETQYF. The CDR3 DNA reads as TGTGCCAGTTCCGGGACAGGGGGCGCGGAGACCCAGTACTTC. Looking up the rest from reference TRBV2 and TRBJ2-5 gives the full variable domain: EPEVTQTPSHQVTQMGQEVILRCVPISNHLYFYWYRQILGQKVEFLVSFYNNEISEKSEIFDDQFSVERPDGSNFTLKIRSTKLEDSAMYFCASSGTGGAETQYFGPGTRLLVL.

V usage is TRBV5-1 and J usage is TRBJ2-7, with D unclear. The germline gives CDR1 SGHRS, CDR2 YFSETQ. CDR3 length equals 12 residues. The V end lost 2 bases, the J end lost 5 bases, and 8 bases lay between the germline ends. CDR3 region: CASSLSRDEQYF. Written as DNA, the CDR3 is TGCGCCAGCAGCTTAAGCCGGGACGAGCAGTACTTC.

This clone was detected only a few times. The genes are TRBV7-3 and TRBJ2-1; tentative D call: TRBD1 (5 bases). The CDR3 covers 13 residues. Per the germline V gene, CDR1 is SGHTA and CDR2 is FQGTGA. With 2 bases removed from V and 6 bases from J, the gap between germline ends came to 8 bases. DNA of the CDR3: TGTGCCAGCAGCTTAGGGCAGGGCAATGAGCAGTTCTTC. This codes for CASSLGQGNEQFF.

The chain carries TRBV6-2 or TRBV6-3 and TRBJ2-1; 7 positions match TRBD1. The germline CDR1 and CDR2 sequences are MNHEY and SVGEGT. The CDR3 has 15 amino acids. J lost 7 bases, V lost 2 bases, and 8 bases had no gene match. The CDR3: CASSYTLDRDNEQFF. Written as DNA, the CDR3 is TGTGCCAGCAGTTACACCCTCGACAGGGATAATGAGCAGTTCTTC.

This clone was seen a single time. The junction differs from germline at one of its ends, possibly a read error. The CDR3 spells CASSGNPGQGTDTQYF. The CDR3 DNA is TGTGCCAGCAGCGGAAACCCGGGACAGGGCACTGATACGCAGTATTTT. The rearrangement uses TRBV9 and TRBJ2-3, with 9 nucleotides matching TRBD1. The germline gives CDR1 SGDLS, CDR2 YYNGEE. This CDR3 is 16 amino acids long.

This clone was counted many times. The chain links TRBV30 to TRBJ1-6; 8 nucleotides agree with TRBD1. Looked up from germline, CDR1 is GTSNPN and CDR2 is SVGIG (reference sequence). The trim removed 2 bases at V and 5 bases at J, leaving 5 bases unmatched. The CDR3 is 15 residues long. CDR3 in amino acids: CAWSFLTGDNSPLHF. The CDR3 DNA follows: TGTGCCTGGAGTTTCCTGACAGGGGATAATTCACCCCTCCACTTT.

This clone was recorded a few times. V and J are TRBV6-1 and TRBJ2-1; D not certain. The germline V gene encodes CDR1 MNHNS and CDR2 SASEGT. The V end lost 10 bases, the J end lost 4 bases, and 17 bases lay between the germline ends. This CDR3 comprises 14 residues. The CDR3: CAITPHGLYNEQFF. In nucleotides, the CDR3 is TGTGCCATCACTCCCCACGGGCTATACAATGAGCAGTTCTTC.

The chain couples TRBV27 to TRBJ2-3; D is unresolved. The length of the CDR3 is 13 residues. Between the trimmed V and J ends, which lost 2 bases and 4 bases, there was a span of 7 bases. Germline CDR1 and CDR2: MNHEY and SMNVEV (reference sequence). CDR3 in amino acids: CASSLGSADTQYF. The CDR3 DNA reads as TGTGCCAGCAGTTTAGGCTCGGCAGATACGCAGTATTTT.

This clone has just a few counts. The chain uses TRBV28 and TRBJ2-1; 10 bases are a match to TRBD2. The CDR3 sequence is 16 residues long. V trimming: 8 bases; J trimming: 4 bases; junction bases outside the gene matches: 11. From germline, CDR1 is MDHEN and CDR2 SYDVKM. DNA of the CDR3: TGTGCCAGCGCAACCCCCGGGACTAGCGTTTACAATGAGCAGTTCTTC. As protein: CASATPGTSVYNEQFF.

Comment on this clone: At one boundary the junction diverges from the germline segment, which might be a read error. The rearrangement uses TRBV6-2 or TRBV6-3 and TRBJ2-7, with TRBD2 matching 8 bases. CDR1 and CDR2 (germline): MNHEY, SVGEGT. This CDR3 spans 15 amino acids. The CDR3 sequence is CASSYGGRSSHEQYF. CDR3 DNA: TGTGCCAGCAGTTACGGCGGGAGGAGCTCCCACGAGCAGTACTTC.

V is TRBV6-1 and J is TRBJ2-5; D assignment may be TRBD1 or TRBD2 (6 bases each). This CDR3 comprises 11 residues. Germline CDR1 reads MNHNS; CDR2 reads SASEGT. V was shortened by 6 bases and J by 9 bases, with 11 bases between the two germline ends. The CDR3 loop reads CASSHGGAQYF. DNA of the CDR3: TGTGCCAGCAGCCACGGGGGCGCCCAGTACTTC.